This TCR beta chain originates from a study of blood T cell repertoires in COVID-19. Study information: Acute-phase and convalescent COVID-19 samples originated in the United States, Italy and Spain.

Authors' methods: Estimation of nucleated cell counts was performed using reference gene primer amplification. Only in-frame clones appear in the TCRdb table, and some are missing; sequencing was by immunoSEQ multiplex PCR. V and J calls and clone size come straight from that table; D and trimming were deduced from the DNA. The data contain over 150,000 clones, roughly 87% of them seen just once; the ten biggest clones take up 7.6%. This CDR3 has 16 residues. Germline loops: CDR1 MDHEN, CDR2 SYDVKM. The V gene end was trimmed by 7 bases and the J gene end by 4 bases; junction bases not matched to a gene: 11. A Seattle source enrolled patients during active infection and followed them longitudinally.

This receptor was identified in a woman between 70 and 85 years old with COVID-19, enrolled during active disease. The sample taken for sequencing was peripheral blood. V and J are TRBV28 and TRBJ1-2; 11 nucleotides line up with TRBD1. The CDR3: CASTVVRTGGSYGYTF. The DNA of the CDR3 is TGTGCCAGCACCGTCGTAAGGACAGGGGGCTCCTATGGCTACACCTTC.